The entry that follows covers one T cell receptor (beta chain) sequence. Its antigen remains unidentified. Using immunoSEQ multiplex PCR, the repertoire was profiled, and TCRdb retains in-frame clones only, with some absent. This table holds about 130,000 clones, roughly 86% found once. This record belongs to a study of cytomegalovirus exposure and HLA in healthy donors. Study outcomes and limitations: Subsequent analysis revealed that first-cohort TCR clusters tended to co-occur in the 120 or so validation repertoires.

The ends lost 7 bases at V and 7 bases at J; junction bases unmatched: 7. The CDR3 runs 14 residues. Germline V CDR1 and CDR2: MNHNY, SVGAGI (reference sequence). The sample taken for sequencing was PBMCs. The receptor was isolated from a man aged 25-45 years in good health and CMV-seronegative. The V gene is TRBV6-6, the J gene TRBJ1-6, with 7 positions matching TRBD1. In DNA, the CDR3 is TGTGCCAGCACCGAATTGACAGGGAATTCACCCCTCCACTTT. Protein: CASTELTGNSPLHF.